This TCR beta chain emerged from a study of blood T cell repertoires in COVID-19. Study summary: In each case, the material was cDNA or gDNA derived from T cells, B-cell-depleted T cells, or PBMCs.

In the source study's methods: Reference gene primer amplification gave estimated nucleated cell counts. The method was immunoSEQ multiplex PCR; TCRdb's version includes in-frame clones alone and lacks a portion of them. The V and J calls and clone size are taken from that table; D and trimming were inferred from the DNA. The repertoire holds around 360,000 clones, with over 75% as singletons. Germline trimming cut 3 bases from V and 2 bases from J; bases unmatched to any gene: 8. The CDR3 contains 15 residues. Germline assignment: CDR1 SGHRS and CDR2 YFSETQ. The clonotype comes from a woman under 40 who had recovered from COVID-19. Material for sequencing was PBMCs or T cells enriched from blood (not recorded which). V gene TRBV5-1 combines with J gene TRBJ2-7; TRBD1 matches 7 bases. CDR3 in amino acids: CASSSLTGVTYEQYF. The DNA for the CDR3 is TGCGCCAGCAGCTCACTCACAGGGGTCACCTACGAGCAGTACTTC.